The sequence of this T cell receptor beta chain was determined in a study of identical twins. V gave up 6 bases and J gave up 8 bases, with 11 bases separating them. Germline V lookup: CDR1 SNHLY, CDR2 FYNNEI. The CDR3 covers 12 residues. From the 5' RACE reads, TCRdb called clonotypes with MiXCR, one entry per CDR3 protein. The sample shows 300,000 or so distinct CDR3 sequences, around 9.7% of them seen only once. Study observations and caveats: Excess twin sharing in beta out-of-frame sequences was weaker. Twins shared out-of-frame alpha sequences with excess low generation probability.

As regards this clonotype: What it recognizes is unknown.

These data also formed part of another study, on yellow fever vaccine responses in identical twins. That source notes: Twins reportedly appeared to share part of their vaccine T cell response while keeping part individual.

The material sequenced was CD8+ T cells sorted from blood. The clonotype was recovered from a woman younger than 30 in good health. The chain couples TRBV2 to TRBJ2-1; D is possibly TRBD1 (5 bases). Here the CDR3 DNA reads TGTGCCAGCAGGGGGCGGAGCGATGAGCAGTTCTTC. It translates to CASRGRSDEQFF.